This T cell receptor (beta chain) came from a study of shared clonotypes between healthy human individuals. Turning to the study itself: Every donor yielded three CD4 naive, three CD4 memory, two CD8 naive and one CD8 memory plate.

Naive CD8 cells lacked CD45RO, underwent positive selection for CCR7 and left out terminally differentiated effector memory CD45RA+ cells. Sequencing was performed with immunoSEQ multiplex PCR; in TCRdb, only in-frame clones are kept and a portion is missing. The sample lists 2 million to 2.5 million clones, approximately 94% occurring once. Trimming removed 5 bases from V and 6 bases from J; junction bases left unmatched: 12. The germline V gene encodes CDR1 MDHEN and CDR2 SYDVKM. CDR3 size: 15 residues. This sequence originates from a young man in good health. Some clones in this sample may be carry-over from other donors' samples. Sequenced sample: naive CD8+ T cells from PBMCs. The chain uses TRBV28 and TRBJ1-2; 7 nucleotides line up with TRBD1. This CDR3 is CASSLSVTGFDGYTF. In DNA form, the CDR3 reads TGTGCCAGCAGTCTGTCCGTGACAGGGTTCGATGGCTACACCTTC.